The present T cell receptor (beta chain) was sequenced within a study of T cells after posttransplantation cyclophosphamide. Sequenced by immunoSEQ multiplex PCR; TCRdb stores in-frame clones only, minus some. The data show approximately 4,000 clones, roughly 95% seen once. Cells defined as naive were viable CD3+CD4+ or CD3+CD8+ and CCR7+CD45RA+CD45RO-CD95-CD27+CD28+. V lost 1 base, J lost 11 bases, and 11 bases lay in between. In germline, CDR1 is GTSNPN, CDR2 SVGIG (reference sequence). This CDR3 is 11 amino acids long. This clonotype was obtained from a man aged 50-60 years. Specimen: naive CD4+ T cells sorted from PBMCs. The rearrangement links TRBV30 to TRBJ1-1, with unresolved D. The DNA for the CDR3 is TGTGCCTGGAGTGAGGCGGGGTCGGCTTTCTTT. Residues: CAWSEAGSAFF.